These 15 T cell receptor beta chains originate from one sample sequenced in a study of OX40 agonist ivuxolimab in advanced cancers. Produced via immunoSEQ multiplex PCR; TCRdb's table is partial and in-frame only. The sample consists of tens of thousands of clones, over 80% of them appearing once. Sequencing used CD4+ or CD8+ T cells sorted from blood, obtained in a trial of the OX40 agonist ivuxolimab. The receptor source for this set is an adult with an advanced solid tumor such as melanoma, head and neck, liver or kidney cancer.

The CDR3 protein is CAWSADNPYEQYF. The CDR3 nucleotides read TGTGCCTGGAGCGCGGACAACCCCTACGAGCAGTACTTC. The chain has TRBV30 and TRBJ2-7, with D possibly matching TRBD1 (5 bases). CDR1 is GTSNPN and CDR2 is SVGIG in the germline V gene (reference sequence). The CDR3 sequence is 13 residues long. Deletions cut 3 bases from V and 2 bases from J, with 11 bases between.

CDR3 sequence: CASSPGLSEQYF. In nucleotides, the CDR3 is TGTGCCAGCAGTCCCGGACTTTCCGAGCAGTACTTC. This sequence joins TRBV7-9 and TRBJ2-7, with D perhaps matching TRBD2 (5 bases). CDR3 length: 12 residues. CDR1 is SEHNR and CDR2 is FQNEAQ in the germline V gene (reference sequence). V lost 6 bases to trimming and J lost 6 bases, with 12 bases between them. The full variable domain, completed using reference TRBV7-9 and TRBJ2-7, is DTGVSQNPRHKITKRGQNVTFRCDPISEHNRLYWYRQTLGQGPEFLTYFQNEAQLEKSRLLSDRFSAERPKGSFSTLEIQRTEQGDSAMYLCASSPGLSEQYFGPGTRLTVT.

This chain joins TRBV11-3 and TRBJ2-7; D is uncertain. Trimming shortened V by 5 bases and J by 1 base, and 6 bases separated the two germline ends. The CDR3 is 12 amino acids. Germline values: CDR1 SGHNT, CDR2 YENEEA. CDR3 region: CASSAGSYEQYF. The CDR3, as DNA: TGTGCCAGCAGCGCCGGGTCCTACGAGCAGTACTTC.

The chain employs TRBV27 and TRBJ2-7, with 8 bases fitting TRBD1. CDR1 MNHEY and CDR2 SMNVEV come from the germline V gene (reference sequence). Trimming at V came to 6 bases and at J to 7 bases, leaving 11 bases not matched to a gene. The length of the CDR3 is 14 residues. The CDR3 region is CASSWSGQAREQYF. The DNA of the CDR3 is TGTGCCAGCAGCTGGTCGGGACAGGCGCGGGAGCAGTACTTC.

The chain couples TRBV9 to TRBJ2-1; perhaps TRBD2 as D (5 bases). This CDR3 contains 16 residues. The V gene lost 0 bases and the J gene lost 0 bases, with 10 bases spanning the gap. Germline CDR1 reads SGDLS; CDR2 reads YYNGEE. The CDR3 spells CASSVAVASSYNEQFF. The CDR3 nucleotides are TGTGCCAGCAGCGTAGCGGTAGCGAGCTCCTACAATGAGCAGTTCTTC. Full variable domain (missing parts from reference TRBV9 and TRBJ2-1): DSGVTQTPKHLITATGQRVTLRCSPRSGDLSVYWYQQSLDQGLQFLIQYYNGEERAKGNILERFSAQQFPDLHSELNLSSLELGDSALYFCASSVAVASSYNEQFFGPGTRLTVL.

The chain combines TRBV5-1 with TRBJ2-3; the match to TRBD1 covers 8 bases. Trimming at V came to 1 base and at J to 3 bases, leaving 7 bases not matched to a gene. The length of the CDR3 is 16 residues. CDR1 SGHRS and CDR2 YFSETQ come from the germline V gene. The CDR3 region has the DNA TGCGCCAGCAGCTTGATTGGACAGGGTGAGACAGATACGCAGTATTTT. As protein: CASSLIGQGETDTQYF.

The chain recombines TRBV25-1 with TRBJ1-4; 7 bases are a match to TRBD1. Germline V CDR1 and CDR2: MGHDK, SYGVNS. The CDR3 covers 14 residues. The V gene end was trimmed by 6 bases and the J gene end by 7 bases; junction bases not matched to a gene: 8. The CDR3 reads CASRRQGLGEKLFF. The DNA of the CDR3 is TGTGCCAGCAGAAGACAGGGCCTTGGTGAAAAACTGTTTTTT.

The chain couples TRBV7-9 to TRBJ2-1, with 11 positions matching TRBD2. The CDR3 contains 15 residues. Germline values: CDR1 SEHNR, CDR2 FQNEAQ (reference sequence). Germline trimming cut 5 bases from V and 5 bases from J; bases unmatched to any gene: 5. The CDR3 region has the DNA TGTGCCAGCAGCGTCAGTAGCGGGAGGGACAATGAGCAGTTCTTC. Protein: CASSVSSGRDNEQFF. Full variable domain (remainder filled in from reference TRBV7-9 and TRBJ2-1): DTGVSQNPRHKITKRGQNVTFRCDPISEHNRLYWYRQTLGQGPEFLTYFQNEAQLEKSRLLSDRFSAERPKGSFSTLEIQRTEQGDSAMYLCASSVSSGRDNEQFFGPGTRLTVL.

The rearrangement links TRBV6-1 to TRBJ2-7, with 7 nucleotides matching TRBD2. Trimming took 2 bases from V and 5 from J; bases not matched to a gene: 9. The germline V gene encodes CDR1 MNHNS and CDR2 SASEGT. The CDR3 runs 15 residues. The CDR3 coding sequence is TGTGCCAGCAGTGAACCCCCCGCGGGAGAGGACGAGCAGTACTTC. This translates into CASSEPPAGEDEQYF.

The gene calls are TRBV13 and TRBJ2-3; D uncertain. CDR1 PRHDT and CDR2 FYEKMQ come from the germline V gene (reference sequence). V lost 4 bases and J lost 1, with 15 bases in between. The CDR3 runs to 16 residues. The CDR3: CASSSPRKSGTDTQYF. The CDR3 DNA reads TGTGCCAGCAGCTCCCCCCGCAAGTCTGGCACAGATACGCAGTATTTT.

This chain joins TRBV10-3 and TRBJ2-5; D is ambiguous. Matching the DNA end better, TRBJ2-7 makes the J call doubtful. The CDR3 covers 12 residues. Germline CDR1 is ENHRY and CDR2 is SYGVKD. The CDR3 DNA reads TGTGCCATCAGTGAGTACAGCTACGAGCAGTACTTC. It specifies CAISEYSYEQYF.

The genes are TRBV19 and TRBJ2-7; D gene ambiguous. Trimming took 0 bases from V and 4 from J, leaving 7 bases between them. The CDR3 sequence is 13 residues long. Germline V gene lookup returns CDR1 LNHDA and CDR2 SQIVND (reference sequence). This CDR3 is CASSIDPGYEQYF. The DNA of the CDR3 is TGTGCCAGTAGTATAGACCCTGGATACGAGCAGTACTTC.

This clone was found a few times. This rearrangement joins TRBV6-6 to TRBJ1-1; no clear D. Trimming left V 5 bases short and J 10 bases short, with 11 bases between. The CDR3 runs 11 residues. Germline CDR1 MNHNY, CDR2 SVGAGI (reference sequence). This chain's CDR3 is CASSGSLGAFF. The CDR3 bases are TGTGCCAGCAGTGGCTCTCTCGGAGCTTTCTTT.

The chain couples TRBV6-1 to TRBJ1-1, with unresolved D. V gave up 0 bases and J gave up 0 bases, with 11 bases separating them. Germline V gene data show CDR1 as MNHNS and CDR2 as SASEGT. This CDR3 region has 16 residues. The CDR3 protein is CASSEAPRSLNTEAFF. The CDR3 DNA reads TGTGCCAGCAGTGAAGCGCCTCGGAGTCTGAACACTGAAGCTTTCTTT.

V is TRBV6-5 and J is TRBJ2-7; 7 nucleotides line up with TRBD2. The CDR3 is made up of 16 amino acids. V lost 0 bases to trimming and J lost 0 bases; unmatched junction nucleotides: 5. Germline CDR1 MNHEY, CDR2 SVGAGI. CDR3 sequence reads: CASSYSWSGDSYEQYF. Here the CDR3 DNA reads TGTGCCAGCAGTTACTCCTGGAGCGGGGACTCCTACGAGCAGTACTTC.